This passage covers 4 T cell receptor beta chains from one sample sequenced in a study of post-analysis software for immune sequencing data. Findings of the study overall: Five or six TRBV segments appeared more often in patients than in controls, and TRBV5-6, TRBV5-1 and TRBV20-1 were among these.

Antigens of these TCRs are unknown. cDNA libraries of TCR beta carried unique molecular identifiers. TCRdb used MiXCR to reprocess the PCR reads, holding one entry per CDR3 protein. The sample lists roughly 620,000 distinct CDR3 sequences; 40% to 50% were seen once. Sequenced sample: blood. Source of these receptors: a girl aged 5 to 17 with multiple sclerosis.

This clonotype has only a few counts. The chain recombines TRBV7-9 with TRBJ2-1; D may be TRBD1 or TRBD2 (7 bases each). CDR3 length equals 16 residues. V gave up 3 bases and J gave up 7 bases, with 19 bases separating them. CDR1 is SEHNR, CDR2 FQNEAQ, per germline (reference sequence). CDR3 nucleotides: TGTGCCAGCAGCTTCAAGCGGGACAGTTTTTTAAATGAGCAGTTCTTC. Amino acids: CASSFKRDSFLNEQFF.

The chain uses TRBV2 and TRBJ2-1, with 9 nucleotides matching TRBD2. Germline assignment: CDR1 SNHLY and CDR2 FYNNEI. The V segment lost 2 bases and the J segment 3 bases; nucleotides outside the gene matches: 5. This CDR3 is 16 amino acids long. As DNA, the CDR3 is TGTGCCAGCAGTGAATCCGCGGGGGGGCTCTACAATGAGCAGTTCTTC. Its translation is CASSESAGGLYNEQFF.

The chain uses TRBV4-1 and TRBJ2-7; TRBD2 agrees at 9 bases. The V gene's germline CDR1 is MGHRA and CDR2 YSYEKL. The CDR3 has 15 residues. V was clipped by 1 base and J by 4 bases; unmatched bases: 5. CDR3 DNA sequence: TGCGCCAGCAGCCAAGGGACTAGCGTTGATTACGAGCAGTACTTC. Protein: CASSQGTSVDYEQYF.

The rearrangement joins TRBV25-1 to TRBJ2-1, with 7 bases lining up with TRBD2. Germline V gene data show CDR1 as MGHDK and CDR2 as SYGVNS. The CDR3 has 13 amino acids. The trim removed 6 bases at V and 5 bases at J, leaving 4 bases unmatched. The CDR3 spells CASSGTINNEQFF. For the CDR3, the DNA is TGTGCCAGCAGCGGGACTATTAACAATGAGCAGTTCTTC.